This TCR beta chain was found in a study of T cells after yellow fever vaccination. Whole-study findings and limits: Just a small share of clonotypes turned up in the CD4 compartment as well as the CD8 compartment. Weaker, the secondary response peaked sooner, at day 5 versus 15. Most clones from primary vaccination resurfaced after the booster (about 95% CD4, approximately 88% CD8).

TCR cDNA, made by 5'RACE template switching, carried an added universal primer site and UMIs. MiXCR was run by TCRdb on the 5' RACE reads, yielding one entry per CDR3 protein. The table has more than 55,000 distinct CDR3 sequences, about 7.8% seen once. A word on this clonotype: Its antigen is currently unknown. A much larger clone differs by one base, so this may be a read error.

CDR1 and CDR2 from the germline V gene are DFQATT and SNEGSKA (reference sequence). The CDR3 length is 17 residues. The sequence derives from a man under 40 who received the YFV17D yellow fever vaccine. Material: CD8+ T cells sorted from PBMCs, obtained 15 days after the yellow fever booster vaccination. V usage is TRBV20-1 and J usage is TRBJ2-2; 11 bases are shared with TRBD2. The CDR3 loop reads CCAPLLAGDFQVGELFF. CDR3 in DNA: TGCTGTGCCCCCCTACTAGCGGGAGATTTCCAGGTCGGGGAGCTGTTTTTT.